The 13 T cell receptor beta chains below come from one sample, sequenced in a study of memory CD4+ T cells and cytomegalovirus serostatus. The sort gate was single viable CD3+CD4+CD8-CD45RO+ cells for memory CD4+ T cells. Generated by immunoSEQ multiplex PCR, the TCRdb table keeps only in-frame clones and is missing some. This table holds about 31,000 clones, roughly 80% found once. The sequencing input was memory CD4+ T cells from blood. These receptors all stem from an adult in good health and CMV-seronegative. Some clones in this sample may be carry-over from other donors' samples.

V gene TRBV6-1 combines with J gene TRBJ2-7, with D maybe TRBD1 (6 bases). V dropped 5 bases and J dropped 2 bases, with 13 bases sitting between them. The CDR3 totals 14 residues. Germline CDR1 reads MNHNS; CDR2 reads SASEGT. Here the CDR3 reads CASSTTGSPYEQYF. The CDR3 DNA reads TGTGCCAGCAGTACCACAGGGTCCCCCTACGAGCAGTACTTC.

This clone was counted a single time. The gene calls are TRBV30 and TRBJ1-2; TRBD1 aligns across 8 bases. J lost 6 bases, V lost 3 bases, and 9 bases had no gene match. The germline V gene encodes CDR1 GTSNPN and CDR2 SVGIG (reference sequence). The CDR3 totals 14 residues. DNA for the CDR3: TGTGCCTGGAGCGCAGGGGGCGCATCAGATGGCTACACCTTC. Amino acids: CAWSAGGASDGYTF.

The CDR3, as DNA: TGTGCCAGCAGTGAGTTCACTAGCGGGGGGTACACTTACAATGAGCAGTTCTTC. It translates to CASSEFTSGGYTYNEQFF. The rearrangement joins TRBV6-1 to TRBJ2-1; 12 bases are shared with TRBD2. V gave up 3 bases and J gave up 4 bases; unmatched junction bases: 10. The germline gives CDR1 MNHNS, CDR2 SASEGT. This CDR3 spans 18 amino acids.

The rearrangement joins TRBV6-6 to TRBJ2-7; D remains ambiguous. The V and J ends lost 7 bases and 0 bases respectively, with 16 bases between them. The CDR3 length is 15 residues. Germline V gives CDR1 MNHNY, CDR2 SVGAGI (reference sequence). The CDR3 here is CASITWGFSSYEQYF. CDR3 DNA sequence: TGTGCCAGCATCACGTGGGGTTTTAGCTCCTACGAGCAGTACTTC.

V and J are TRBV28 and TRBJ1-2; D perhaps matches TRBD1 (5 bases). V dropped 5 bases and J dropped 10 bases, with 23 bases sitting between them. This CDR3 has 15 amino acids. The germline V gene encodes CDR1 MDHEN and CDR2 SYDVKM. CDR3 sequence: CASSIFSNGARVYTF. In DNA form, the CDR3 reads TGTGCCAGCAGTATTTTCAGTAATGGGGCGAGGGTCTACACCTTC.

This clone was found a few times. The chain recombines TRBV19 with TRBJ1-5, with 8 bases lining up with TRBD1. This CDR3 has 14 amino acids. CDR1 and CDR2 from the germline V gene are LNHDA and SQIVND (reference sequence). The junction had 4 bases not matched to a gene; V was cut back by 4 bases and J by 5 bases. This CDR3 is CASSRMTGDQPQHF. As DNA, the CDR3 is TGTGCCAGTAGTAGGATGACAGGGGATCAGCCCCAGCATTTT. The entire variable domain, with the rest obtained from reference TRBV19 and TRBJ1-5, is as follows: DGGITQSPKYLFRKEGQNVTLSCEQNLNHDAMYWYRQDPGQGLRLIYYSQIVNDFQKGDIAEGYSVSREKKESFPLTVTSAQKNPTAFYLCASSRMTGDQPQHFGDGTRLSIL.

The sample holds a few counts of this clone. The CDR3 DNA follows: TGTGCCAGCAGCCCTCCGGGACAGGGGTTCTACGAGCAGTACTTC. Amino acid sequence: CASSPPGQGFYEQYF. The rearrangement uses TRBV5-6 and TRBJ2-7, with TRBD1 identical over 10 bases. The junction had 7 bases not matched to a gene; V was cut back by 4 bases and J by 3 bases. Germline V gene data show CDR1 as SGHDT and CDR2 as YYEEEE. The CDR3 runs 15 residues. The full variable domain, rest sourced from reference TRBV5-6 and TRBJ2-7, is DAGVTQSPTHLIKTRGQQVTLRCSPKSGHDTVSWYQQALGQGPQFIFQYYEEEERQRGNFPDRFSGHQFPNYSSELNVNALLLGDSALYLCASSPPGQGFYEQYFGPGTRLTVT.

This clone appeared a single time. This rearrangement joins TRBV28 to TRBJ2-1, with TRBD1 identical over 11 bases. The CDR3 loop spans 15 amino acids. In germline, CDR1 is MDHEN, CDR2 SYDVKM. The junction had 7 bases not matched to a gene; V was cut back by 5 bases and J by 7 bases. CDR3 protein: CASSPTGQGGNEQFF. CDR3 DNA sequence: TGTGCCAGCAGTCCCACGGGACAGGGGGGGAATGAGCAGTTCTTC. Complete variable domain (other parts from reference TRBV28 and TRBJ2-1): DVKVTQSSRYLVKRTGEKVFLECVQDMDHENMFWYRQDPGLGLRLIYFSYDVKMKEKGDIPEGYSVSREKKERFSLILESASTNQTSMYLCASSPTGQGGNEQFFGPGTRLTVL.

This clone was seen only once. V is TRBV4-2 and J is TRBJ1-1, with 8 bases that match TRBD1. The CDR3 contains 17 residues. V lost 2 bases, J lost 4 bases, and 12 bases stayed unmatched. CDR1 and CDR2 (germline): LGHNA, YNFKEQ. The CDR3 DNA sequence: TGTGCCAGCAGCCAAAGAACAGGGGGGGGGAGGGGCACTGAAGCTTTCTTT. Its protein is CASSQRTGGGRGTEAFF.

This clone has a single count. The V gene is TRBV11-3, the J gene TRBJ2-7; D call uncertain. The germline V gene encodes CDR1 SGHNT and CDR2 YENEEA. Trimming shortened V by 5 bases and J by 0 bases, and 8 bases separated the two germline ends. The CDR3 length is 13 residues. CDR3 in amino acids: CASSRPSSYEQYF. CDR3 coding DNA: TGTGCCAGCAGCCGACCGAGCTCCTACGAGCAGTACTTC.

The rearrangement links TRBV6-6 to TRBJ1-2, with D perhaps TRBD1 (6 bases). Germline CDR1 MNHNY, CDR2 SVGAGI (reference sequence). The ends were cut back, 6 bases at V and 8 bases at J, with 10 bases in the middle. The CDR3 totals 11 residues. The chain's CDR3 is CASRPGDGYTF. For the CDR3, the DNA is TGTGCCAGCAGACCAGGGGACGGCTACACCTTC.

The chain couples TRBV5-1 to TRBJ2-2; 7 bases align to TRBD1. This CDR3 spans 18 amino acids. Germline V gene sequence: CDR1 SGHRS, CDR2 YFSETQ. V lost 3 bases, J lost 1 base, and 12 bases stayed unmatched. The CDR3 bases are TGCGCCAGCAGCTCGGGACAGTTCGCCCTTATGAACACCGGGGAGCTGTTTTTT. It specifies CASSSGQFALMNTGELFF.

The CDR3: CASSQAWAGAKDTQYF. CDR3 DNA sequence: TGCGCCAGCAGCCAAGCATGGGCGGGGGCGAAAGATACGCAGTATTTT. The rearrangement joins TRBV4-1 to TRBJ2-3, with D possibly being TRBD2 (7 bases). The CDR3 has 16 amino acids. Between the trimmed V and J ends, which lost 1 base and 5 bases, there was a span of 16 bases. In germline, CDR1 is MGHRA, CDR2 YSYEKL.